Included here is one T cell receptor beta chain sequence, with context. The antigen is unknown. The sample is drawn from a study of shared clonotypes between healthy human individuals. With 0 bases removed from V and 4 bases from J, the gap between germline ends came to 12 bases. From germline, CDR1 is MNHEY and CDR2 SVGAGI. The CDR3 is made up of 16 amino acids. Whole-study results and caveats: Only a few donors were included, so the genetic and exposure-history diversity represented was limited. Shared clonotypes: 4.5% to 6% naive CD4, around 3.4% naive CD8, roughly 2.2% memory CD4, approximately 0.41% memory CD8.

Every subset's genomic DNA went evenly onto several immunoSEQ plates. Measured with immunoSEQ multiplex PCR; TCRdb has only the in-frame clones, and not every one. The sample consists of approximately 1.9 million clones, roughly 93% of them appearing once. CD45RO-negative, CCR7-selected cells formed the naive CD8 fraction, which excluded terminally differentiated effector memory CD45RA+ cells. Those who donated, Caucasian adults without exception, all lived in Nashville, Tennessee. The chain recombines TRBV6-5 with TRBJ2-2; D might be TRBD1 (6 bases). This TCR derives from a man aged 18 to 30 in good health. Some clones in this sample may be carry-over from other donors' samples. Sequencing input: naive CD8+ T cells from PBMCs. The CDR3 loop is CASSYSTGHPTGELFF. Written as DNA, the CDR3 is TGTGCCAGCAGTTACTCCACGGGACACCCCACCGGGGAGCTGTTTTTT.